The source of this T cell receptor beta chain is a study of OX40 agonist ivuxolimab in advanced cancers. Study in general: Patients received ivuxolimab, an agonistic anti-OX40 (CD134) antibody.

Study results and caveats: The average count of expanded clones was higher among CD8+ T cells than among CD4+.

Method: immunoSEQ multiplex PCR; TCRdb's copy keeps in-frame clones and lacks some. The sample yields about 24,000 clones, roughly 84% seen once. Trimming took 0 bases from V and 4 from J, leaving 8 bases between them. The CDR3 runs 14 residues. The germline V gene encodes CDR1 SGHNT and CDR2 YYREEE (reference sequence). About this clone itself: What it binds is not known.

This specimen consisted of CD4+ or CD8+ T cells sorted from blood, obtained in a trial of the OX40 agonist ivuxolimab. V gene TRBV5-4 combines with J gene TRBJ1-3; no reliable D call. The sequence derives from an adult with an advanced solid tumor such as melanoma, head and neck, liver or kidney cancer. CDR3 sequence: CASSLVGEGNTIYF. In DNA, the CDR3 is TGTGCCAGCAGCTTGGTCGGGGAAGGAAACACCATATATTTT.